Each of the 9 T cell receptor beta chains below was sequenced from the same sample in a study of T cells in localized non-small cell lung cancer. Repertoires were generated with immunoSEQ multiplex PCR, while TCRdb's copy carries only in-frame clones and drops some. The data contain about 33,000 clones, 80% to 95% of them singletons. Sequenced here: peripheral blood, sampled before any cancer treatment. These receptor sequences come from a female donor over 55 with stage I lung adenocarcinoma.

This clone was observed a few times. V gene TRBV15 combines with J gene TRBJ1-3; D not resolved. CDR1 and CDR2 from the germline V gene are LNHNV and YYDKDF (reference sequence). Deletions cut 3 bases from V and 4 bases from J, with 13 bases between. This CDR3 has 15 amino acids. The CDR3: CATSRALGVGNTIYF. CDR3 sequence (DNA): TGTGCCACCAGCAGGGCCCTCGGGGTAGGAAACACCATATATTTT.

Points on this clone: An end of the junction differs from the germline gene, which may be a read error. The chain links TRBV6-1 to TRBJ2-5; TRBD1 is a possible D gene (5 bases). The CDR3 sequence is 14 residues long. Germline V gene lookup returns CDR1 MNHNS and CDR2 SASEGT. The chain's CDR3 is CASSEGGAAQTQYF. The CDR3, as DNA: TGTGCCAGCAGCGAAGGTGGGGCTGCGCAGACCCAGTACTTC.

This clone appeared a few times. The chain employs TRBV27 and TRBJ2-7, with D perhaps matching TRBD1 (6 bases). Trimming left V 2 bases short and J 3 bases short, with 11 bases between. This CDR3 is built from 14 residues. CDR1 MNHEY and CDR2 SMNVEV come from the germline V gene (reference sequence). CDR3 loop: CASSLRNRVYEQYF. CDR3 DNA sequence: TGTGCCAGCAGTTTACGCAACAGGGTCTACGAGCAGTACTTC.

V is TRBV5-6 and J is TRBJ2-5; D possibly uses TRBD1 or TRBD2 (5 bases each). The CDR3 is made up of 14 amino acids. Germline V gene sequence: CDR1 SGHDT, CDR2 YYEEEE. Trimming removed 3 bases at V and 1 base at J, with 10 bases between. The CDR3 loop is CASSSRDRQETQYF. CDR3 sequence (DNA): TGTGCCAGCAGCTCCCGGGACCGCCAAGAGACCCAGTACTTC. Together with reference TRBV5-6 and TRBJ2-5, the CDR3 gives the full variable domain: DAGVTQSPTHLIKTRGQQVTLRCSPKSGHDTVSWYQQALGQGPQFIFQYYEEEERQRGNFPDRFSGHQFPNYSSELNVNALLLGDSALYLCASSSRDRQETQYFGPGTRLLVL.

This chain uses TRBV6-6 with TRBJ2-3; 9 bases align to TRBD1. The germline CDR1 and CDR2 sequences are MNHNY and SVGAGI (reference sequence). This CDR3 has 16 residues. V shed 0 bases and J 5 bases; nucleotides not matched to a gene: 6. The CDR3 reads CASSYSPGQGGDTQYF. CDR3 in DNA: TGTGCCAGCAGTTACTCCCCGGGACAGGGAGGAGATACGCAGTATTTT.

The chain recombines TRBV7-9 with TRBJ1-1, with a possible D match to TRBD1 (6 bases). The CDR3 is made up of 14 amino acids. With 2 bases removed from V and 4 bases from J, the gap between germline ends came to 11 bases. Germline loops: CDR1 SEHNR, CDR2 FQNEAQ (reference sequence). In DNA, the CDR3 is TGTGCCAGCAGCTTAAGGGGGTTGAGCACTGAAGCTTTCTTT. The encoded protein is CASSLRGLSTEAFF.

V is TRBV5-1 and J is TRBJ2-4; the match to TRBD2 covers 7 bases. The CDR3 is 16 residues long. Germline loops: CDR1 SGHRS, CDR2 YFSETQ. V lost 0 bases, J lost 0 bases, and 3 bases stayed unmatched. The DNA of the CDR3 is TGCGCCAGCAGCTTGGTAGGGAGGGGAGCCAAAAACATTCAGTACTTC. It is translated as CASSLVGRGAKNIQYF.

This chain joins TRBV6-1 and TRBJ2-7, with D uncertain. The CDR3 totals 17 residues. Trimming shortened V by 4 bases and J by 4 bases, and 23 bases separated the two germline ends. Germline lookup yields CDR1 MNHNS and CDR2 SASEGT. The CDR3 region is CASSASATVPIRYEQYF. The CDR3 DNA sequence: TGTGCCAGCAGTGCCTCGGCCACGGTCCCCATTCGTTACGAGCAGTACTTC.

The chain links TRBV5-5 to TRBJ2-4, with D hard to call. CDR1 and CDR2 (germline): SGHKS, YYEKEE (reference sequence). CDR3 length equals 14 residues. Trimming removed 5 bases at V and 0 bases at J, with 9 bases between. This CDR3 reads CASSANLAKNIQYF. Written as DNA, the CDR3 is TGTGCCAGCAGTGCCAATCTAGCCAAAAACATTCAGTACTTC.